This T cell receptor (beta chain) was found in a study of cytomegalovirus exposure and HLA in healthy donors (dated by TCRdb to the late 2010s). For the wider study: An earlier analysis of roughly 500 of the donors reported approximately 290 Gb of sequence data and 100 million to 140 million unique TCR beta sequences from some 180 million T cells. Of the 300 to 450 genotyped donors, approximately 82% fell in the genetic ancestry cluster associated with self-reported Caucasian donors. Class I and class II HLA loci were covered by the typing at four-digit resolution. An earlier analysis of several hundred of the donors applied high-throughput TCR beta sequencing to assess whether each TCR beta V gene segment acted as functional or pseudogenic. All discovery cohort repertoires had been generated on a single sequencing platform. About 5 DR-DQ haplotypes were handled as single units for association and clustering, since linkage in the cohort was strong. To predict cytomegalovirus infection status, the study combined high-throughput TCR immunosequencing, statistical association of individual TCRs with disease status, and machine learning. A later analysis re-examined previously published TCR beta repertoires from roughly 720 donors and added high-resolution HLA genotyping to investigate patterns of TCR occurrence. Using immunosequencing, the study profiled T cell repertoires from 500 to 800 subjects and related those repertoires to cytomegalovirus serostatus. An early release that covered roughly 600 HLA-typed donors contained 300 to 350 gigabases of sequencing data and about 84 million unique TCR sequences. Typing coverage differed by locus: A, B, C, DRB1 and DQB1 were typed in about 620-630 donors, DQA1 in roughly 510, DPA1 in roughly 590, and DPB1 in 472. Donor age, sex, ethnicity and CMV serostatus were collected together with the repertoire data. Besides the first cohort of approximately 710 subjects, a separate validation cohort made up of over 100 different subjects was used. The study aimed to test whether signatures of past pathogen exposure could be identified by cataloging public T cell receptors. The later analysis used no new phenotypic data to find candidate immune exposures, relying instead on TCR beta sequences and their occurrence across donors. In a later genetic analysis, genome-wide SNP genotypes for 398 of the 666 donors were used, and that subset was treated as a discovery cohort. Among some 410 genotyped donors of the cohort, an average of about 240,000 unique TCR beta nucleotide sequences were sequenced per donor, roughly 20% of them non-productive.

Overall results and qualifications from the work: Immune exposure information for the cohort was limited to CMV serostatus. The study gave a list of 150 to 200 TCR beta chains associated with cytomegalovirus. Linkage disequilibrium might explain the correlated functional status among segregating V segments, but an unknown experimental factor could not be ruled out. The authors suggested that the approach could potentially be extended to other disease states and immunological phenotypes. Assigning TCR associations to individual alleles was difficult when HLA alleles, especially DR and DQ, strongly co-occurred. Cytomegalovirus status was reported to be diagnosed by the classifier with high specificity and sensitivity in both the original and validation cohorts. In a later analysis, most CMV-associated TCR beta chains were found to appear HLA-restricted, with HLA associations seemingly driven largely by CMV exposure. A cluster of highly shared sequence variants was judged likely to be a technical artifact of the sequencing pipeline. A further reported finding was that TCR beta sequences accurately predicted the HLA-A and HLA-B alleles for most subjects in the first cohort. Because the 87-base-pair reads could not distinguish some IMGT-functional V segments, including TRBV6-2 and TRBV6-3, those segments were excluded. In a later analysis, several top co-occurrence clusters were reported to appear linked to parvovirus B19, influenza, CMV and Epstein-Barr virus. Because HLA typing was missing for some donors at each locus, association tests included only the typed subset. Roughly uniform sequencing depth across donors was assumed in presence/absence analyses, although this assumption may not hold. Compared with the approximately 700-donor mean, donors in an Asian-associated ancestry cluster had fewer N-insertions in productive TCRs, according to a later genetic analysis. A few of the identified cytomegalovirus-associated TCR beta chains were confirmed in vitro to be specific for cytomegalovirus antigens. This cohort had only TCR beta chains sequenced, and the lack of alpha or paired-chain data limited which features could be detected. Across donors, most TCR sequences were observed very rarely, whereas some public TCRs were present in many individuals. In a later analysis, HLA-associated TCR beta chains showed more clonal expansion and lower generation probabilities than non-associated chains that were equally common. Broadly in line with IMGT annotations, most TCR beta V segments showed up in productive rearrangements about 87% or about 30% of the time in an earlier analysis of 450 to 750 of the donors. A later analysis found that TCR association rates varied across HLA loci, with DRB1 alleles showing the most associated TCRs and HLA-C alleles the fewest. At a false discovery rate of 0.05, a later analysis linked under 20,000 TCR beta sequences to specific HLA alleles. Over 15 rarely observed V segments, including chromosome 9 orphons, were excluded from the earlier analysis of several hundred of the donors because counts were too low. An association between a missense DCLRE1C variant and V-gene and J-gene trimming of TCR beta chains was found in a later genetic analysis and replicated in an independent cohort.

The cohort consisted of hundreds of healthy bone marrow donors. At the time of sampling, every cohort member was nominally healthy, though immune exposures that went unrecorded were likely present. The donor was CMV seronegative and was included in the group of 352 seronegative cohort members. A peripheral blood sample was provided by each donor, and peripheral blood mononuclear cells were used for TCR beta sequencing. The Qiagen DNeasy Blood Extraction Kit was used to extract genomic DNA from the blood cell samples. Measured from the cysteine to the phenylalanine, the CDR3 is 13 residues long. CDR3 DNA is the only sequence kept; it has 39 bases, read in frame from the first base. V loses 0 bases of germline sequence and J loses 5 bases, and the interval between the two ends is 7 bases. CDR1 and CDR2 are read off the germline V gene as MNHEY and SVGAGI. Turning to this clone: No antigen is known for it. Per-base quality was not reported, and no clone a single base away is much larger than it.

Libraries came from the immunoSEQ multiplex PCR assay. The multiplex PCR relied on a mix of 60 forward primers for TCR Vbeta segments and 13 reverse primers for TCR Jbeta segments. The CDR3 region of rearranged TCR beta genes was amplified from genomic DNA with a multiplex PCR assay. On the Illumina HiSeq System, the amplified TCR beta libraries were sequenced as 87-base-pair reads. In the paper's pipeline: A later analysis tallied around 80 million unique TCR beta chains across the roughly 610 repertoires, and 10 million to 11 million of those chains were shared by two or more donors. To remove PCR and sequencing errors, raw reads were error-corrected and collapsed into unique sequences using a nearest-neighbor algorithm that merged closely related sequences. Alignment of CDR3 sequences to IMGT reference sequences was used to assign V, D and J gene segments. For a sequence to be retained, at least a six-nucleotide match to both a V gene segment and a J gene segment was required. Rearrangements were called productive when the CDR3 lacked stop codons and stayed in frame with V and J; all others were non-productive. CDR3 was defined according to IMGT convention as the region running from the second conserved V-encoded cysteine to the conserved J-encoded phenylalanine. The earlier analysis of about 500 of the donors excluded sequences that lacked an unambiguous match to a single V gene segment. An earlier analysis of a few hundred of the donors classified V segments as functional when productive rearrangements were above 56.7% and as segregating when the standard deviation between donors was above 5%. A statistical classification framework was developed to diagnose cytomegalovirus status using the catalog of TCR beta chain sequences. A later analysis assigned V and J genes by comparing TCR nucleotide sequences with IMGT/GENE-DB human TR gene sequences. Using the TCRdist pipeline, a later analysis assigned CDR3 sequences along with most-parsimonious VDJ recombination scenarios. In a later analysis, each TCR beta chain was defined by its CDR3 amino acid sequence together with its V-gene family, and reads without a unique V-gene family were excluded. A later analysis removed 592 highly shared, low-generation-probability nucleotide sequences to deal with suspected cross-contamination and a sequencing artifact. In a later analysis, a clonal expansion index for each public chain was calculated from normalized within-repertoire ranks of inferred template counts. A later analysis computed generation probabilities with a VDJ recombination model fitted to out-of-frame rearrangements, and checked the results against IGoR. Hypergeometric tests were used in a later analysis to score TCR-TCR, TCR-HLA and TCR-CMV co-occurrence, with a repertoire-size bias correction applied to the TCR pairs. In a later analysis, false discovery rates were estimated by permuting HLA or CMV assignments 20 times. In a later analysis, co-occurring TCRs were grouped using DBSCAN, and TCRdist sequence similarity was added for clustering within HLA-allele-positive subsets. For co-occurrence clustering, repertoires with fewer than 30,000 or more than 120,000 public chains were excluded, along with roughly 5 repertoires with anomalous nucleotide sharing. In its TCRdb copy, this immuneACCESS table keeps in-frame sequences only and misses some clones. Where compared with another copy, unresolved V genes explain less than half of these, and the others have no known cause. From that table come the V and J calls and clone size; the DNA was used to work out D and trimming. The table for this sample lists more than 95,000 clones; over 70% of them were counted only once. The ten largest clones capture under 1.5% of the sample.

The sample comprised PBMCs. The chain couples TRBV6-5 to TRBJ1-1, with no reliable assignment of the D segment. This clonotype was sampled from a man aged 40-50 years in good health and CMV-seronegative. The DNA is TGTGCCAGCAGTTACTCGGGGAGGACTGAAGCTTTCTTT. It is translated as CASSYSGRTEAFF.